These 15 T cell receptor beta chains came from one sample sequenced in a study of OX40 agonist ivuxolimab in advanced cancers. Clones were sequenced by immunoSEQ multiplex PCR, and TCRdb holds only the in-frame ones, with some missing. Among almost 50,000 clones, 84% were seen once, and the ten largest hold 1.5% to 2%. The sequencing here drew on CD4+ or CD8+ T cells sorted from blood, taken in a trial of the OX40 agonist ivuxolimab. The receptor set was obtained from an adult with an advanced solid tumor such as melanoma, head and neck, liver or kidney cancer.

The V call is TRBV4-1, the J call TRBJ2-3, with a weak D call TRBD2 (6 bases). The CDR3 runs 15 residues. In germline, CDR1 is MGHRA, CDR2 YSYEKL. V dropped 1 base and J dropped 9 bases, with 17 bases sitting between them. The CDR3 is CASSQGTAVGGTQYF. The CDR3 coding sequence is TGCGCCAGCAGCCAAGGGACCGCCGTTGGGGGGACGCAGTATTTT.

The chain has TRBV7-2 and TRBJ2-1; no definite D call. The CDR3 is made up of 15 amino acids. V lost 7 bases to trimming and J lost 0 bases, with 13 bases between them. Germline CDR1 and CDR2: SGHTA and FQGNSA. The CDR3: CASTLSPNSYNEQFF. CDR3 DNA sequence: TGTGCCAGCACCCTCAGCCCAAACTCCTACAATGAGCAGTTCTTC.

The CDR3 nucleotides read TGTGCCAGCAGTTCGGGGATTCAGCCCCAGCATTTT. This encodes CASSSGIQPQHF. The gene calls are TRBV27 and TRBJ1-5; D unclear. Trimming stripped 4 bases from V and 6 bases from J, with 7 bases between. Germline CDR1 reads MNHEY; CDR2 reads SMNVEV (reference sequence). The CDR3 is 12 amino acids.

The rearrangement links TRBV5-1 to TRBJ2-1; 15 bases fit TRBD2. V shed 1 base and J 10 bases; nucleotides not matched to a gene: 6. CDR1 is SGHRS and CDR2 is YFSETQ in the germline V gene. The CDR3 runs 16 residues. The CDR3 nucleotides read TGCGCCAGCAGCTTGTCCGGGACTAGCGGGAGGATGGAGCAGTTCTTC. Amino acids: CASSLSGTSGRMEQFF.

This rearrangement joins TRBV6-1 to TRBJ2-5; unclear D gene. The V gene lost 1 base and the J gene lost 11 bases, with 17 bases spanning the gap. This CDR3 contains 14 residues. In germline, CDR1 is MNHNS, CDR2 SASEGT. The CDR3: CASSEGDLPQEQYF. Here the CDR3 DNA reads TGTGCCAGCAGTGAAGGTGACTTGCCCCAGGAGCAGTACTTC.

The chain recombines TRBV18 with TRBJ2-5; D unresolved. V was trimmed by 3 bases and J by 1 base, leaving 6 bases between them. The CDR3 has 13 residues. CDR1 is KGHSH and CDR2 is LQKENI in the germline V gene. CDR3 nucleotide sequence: TGTGCCAGCTCACCGAGTTCCCAAGAGACCCAGTACTTC. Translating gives CASSPSSQETQYF.

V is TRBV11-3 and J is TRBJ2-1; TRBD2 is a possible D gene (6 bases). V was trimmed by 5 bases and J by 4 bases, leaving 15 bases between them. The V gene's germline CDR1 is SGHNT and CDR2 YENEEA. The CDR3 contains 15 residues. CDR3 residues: CASSPVTSRYNEQFF. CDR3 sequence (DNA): TGTGCCAGCAGCCCAGTCACTAGCAGATACAATGAGCAGTTCTTC.

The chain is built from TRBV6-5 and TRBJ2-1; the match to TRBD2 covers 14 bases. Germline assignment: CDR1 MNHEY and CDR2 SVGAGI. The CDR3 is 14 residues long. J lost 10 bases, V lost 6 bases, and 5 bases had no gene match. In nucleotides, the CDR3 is TGTGCCAGCAGCCCCGGACTAGCGGGAGGCGAGCAGTTCTTC. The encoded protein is CASSPGLAGGEQFF.

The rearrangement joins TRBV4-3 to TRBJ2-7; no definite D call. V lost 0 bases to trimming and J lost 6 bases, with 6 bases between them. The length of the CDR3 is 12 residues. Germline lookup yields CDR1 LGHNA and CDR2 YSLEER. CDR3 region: CASSQDNGEQYF. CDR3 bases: TGCGCCAGCAGCCAAGATAACGGCGAGCAGTACTTC.

The CDR3 bases are TGTGCCAGCACCGCGGACAGCAATAATTCACCCCTCCACTTT. Its protein product is CASTADSNNSPLHF. The V call is TRBV6-5, the J call TRBJ1-6, with D tentatively TRBD1 (6 bases). Trimming pared 7 bases from V and 5 bases from J, leaving 12 bases between. Germline assignment: CDR1 MNHEY and CDR2 SVGAGI. The CDR3 has 14 amino acids.

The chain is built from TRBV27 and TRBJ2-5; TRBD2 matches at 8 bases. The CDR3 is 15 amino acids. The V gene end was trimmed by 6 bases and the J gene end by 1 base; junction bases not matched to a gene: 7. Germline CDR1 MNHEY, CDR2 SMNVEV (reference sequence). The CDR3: CASRSAGATQETQYF. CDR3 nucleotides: TGTGCCAGCAGATCAGCGGGAGCTACCCAAGAGACCCAGTACTTC.

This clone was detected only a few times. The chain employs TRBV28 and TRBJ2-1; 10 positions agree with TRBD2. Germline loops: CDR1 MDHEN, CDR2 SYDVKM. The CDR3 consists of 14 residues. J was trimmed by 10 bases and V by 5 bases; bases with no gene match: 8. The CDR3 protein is CASSKPGLALEQFF. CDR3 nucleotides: TGTGCCAGCAGTAAACCGGGACTAGCGCTAGAGCAGTTCTTC.

CDR3 amino acids: CASSPGPRVEQYF. The CDR3 DNA follows: TGTGCCAGCTCACCAGGGCCCAGGGTCGAGCAGTACTTC. V is TRBV18 and J is TRBJ2-7; tentatively, D is TRBD1 (5 bases). Trimming left V 2 bases short and J 6 bases short, with 11 bases between. The CDR3 is made up of 13 amino acids. From germline, CDR1 is KGHSH and CDR2 LQKENI.

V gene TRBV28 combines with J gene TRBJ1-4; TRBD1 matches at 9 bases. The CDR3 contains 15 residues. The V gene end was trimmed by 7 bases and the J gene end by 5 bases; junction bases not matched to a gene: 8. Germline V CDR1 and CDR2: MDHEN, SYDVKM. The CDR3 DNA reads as TGTGCCAGCACCCACGAGGGACAGGGAAATGAAAAACTGTTTTTT. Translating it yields CASTHEGQGNEKLFF.

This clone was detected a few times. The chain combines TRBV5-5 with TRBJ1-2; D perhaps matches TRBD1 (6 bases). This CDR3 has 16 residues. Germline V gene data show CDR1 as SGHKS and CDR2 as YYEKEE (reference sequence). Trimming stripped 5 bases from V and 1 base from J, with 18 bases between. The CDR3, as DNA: TGTGCCAGCAGTTTGAGCGAACAGGGCGTTAACTATGGCTACACCTTC. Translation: CASSLSEQGVNYGYTF.